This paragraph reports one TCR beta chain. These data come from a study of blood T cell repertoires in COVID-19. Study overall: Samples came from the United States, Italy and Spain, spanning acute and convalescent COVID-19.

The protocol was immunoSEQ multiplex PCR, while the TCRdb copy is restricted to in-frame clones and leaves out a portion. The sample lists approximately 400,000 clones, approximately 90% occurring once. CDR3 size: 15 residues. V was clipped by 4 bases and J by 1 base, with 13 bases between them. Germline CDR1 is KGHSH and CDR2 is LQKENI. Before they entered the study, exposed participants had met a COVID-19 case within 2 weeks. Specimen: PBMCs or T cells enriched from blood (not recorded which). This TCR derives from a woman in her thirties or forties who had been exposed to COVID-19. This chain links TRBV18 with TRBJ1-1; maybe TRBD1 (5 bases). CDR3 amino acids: CASSRAGPSNTEAFF. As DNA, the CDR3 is TGTGCCAGCTCACGCGCAGGGCCTTCGAACACTGAAGCTTTCTTT.